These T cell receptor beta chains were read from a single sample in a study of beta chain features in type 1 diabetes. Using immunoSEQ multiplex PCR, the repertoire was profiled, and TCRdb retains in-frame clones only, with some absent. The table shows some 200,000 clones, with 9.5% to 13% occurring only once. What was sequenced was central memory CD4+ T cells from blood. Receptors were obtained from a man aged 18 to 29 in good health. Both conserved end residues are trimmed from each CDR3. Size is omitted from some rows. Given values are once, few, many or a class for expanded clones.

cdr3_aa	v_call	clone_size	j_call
ASSQFASGRYIYNEQF	TRBV14	few	TRBJ2-1
ASSLTGDAAETQY	TRBV4-1	large	TRBJ2-5
ASSLPGTGGDEQF	TRBV25-1	-	TRBJ2-1
ASGGKSSGRASTDTQY	TRBV5-4	few	TRBJ2-3
AISRDRDSNQPQH	TRBV10-3	-	TRBJ1-5
ASSSAGWSYNEQF	TRBV5-4	many	TRBJ2-1
ASSLDRTGNGNEQF	TRBV11-1	-	TRBJ2-1
ASSQAPTSGGLAKNIQY	TRBV4-1	-	TRBJ2-4
ASSPTSRGTQY	TRBV28	-	TRBJ2-5
ASSPGGAADTQY	TRBV7-3	many	TRBJ2-3
ASSFLAENYNEQF	TRBV7-3	few	TRBJ2-1
ASSLFGGGYEQY	TRBV28	-	TRBJ2-7
AWSRYNEQF	TRBV30	-	TRBJ2-1
ASSLDGVNEKLF	TRBV7-3	few	TRBJ1-4
ASSPVTGANEKLF	TRBV7-9	few	TRBJ1-4
ATRTLTGPRANYGYT	TRBV27	many	TRBJ1-2
SVVSAYEQY	TRBV29-1	few	TRBJ2-7